This TCR beta chain emerged from a study of PD-L1 blockade in urothelial cancer (TCRdb year 2017). Background for the entire study: Every patient began therapy around 2014 and was given atezolizumab 1,200 mg intravenously every 3 weeks. Blood samples gave median yields of around 150,000 T cells and 65,000 to 85,000 unique TCRs, along with a median clonality of about 0.084. The study, an exploratory multi-omic analysis, examined somatic, immune and clinical correlates of response to PD-L1 blockade with atezolizumab in urothelial cancer. About 90% of the 29 patients were males with bladder-origin urothelial cancer, and about 65% of the roughly 30 reported a prior smoking history. Patients had an ECOG performance status of 0 or 1 and had received between 0 and 3 prior chemotherapy regimens. Durable clinical benefit was achieved by nine patients and was not achieved by 20 patients. Pretreatment tumor samples, along with matched peripheral blood collected serially before and after atezolizumab treatment, underwent TCR sequencing. Blood samples were analyzed at two time points: 3 weeks after treatment start (second dose) and 6 weeks after treatment start. Whole exome sequencing and RNA sequencing of pretreatment tumors were performed alongside TCR sequencing in the same patients. Just over 28 patients had pretreatment blood TCR-seq, about 25 had at least one posttreatment blood collection, and about 25 had tumor TCR-seq. Durable clinical benefit meant progression-free survival longer than 6 months, and TCR features were also tested against progression-free and overall survival.

From the cysteine through the phenylalanine, the CDR3 covers 15 amino acids. Only the CDR3 part of the read is kept: 45 bases, read in frame from the first base. The V end gives up 1 base and the J end 7 bases, leaving 5 bases in the junction not matched to a gene. The germline V gene supplies CDR1 MRHNA and CDR2 SNTAGT. Regarding this clone: It has no known antigen specificity. No base quality information exists; no much larger clone differs at one position.

Results the study describes overall, beyond this receptor: Improved progression-free and overall survival was found to be associated with pretreatment peripheral blood TCR clonality below the median. Because the sample size was small (n ≈ 27) and many exploratory analyses were performed, the results are intended to be hypothesis-generating. Patients with durable benefit showed greater expansion of tumor-associated TCR clones in peripheral blood 3 weeks after starting treatment (n of about 20, p = 0.022).

Synthetic TCR analog templates were spiked into each PCR so that absolute template abundance could be estimated from read counts. TCRbeta CDR3 regions were amplified from genomic DNA with bias-controlled V and J gene primers using the immunoSEQ assay. Sequencing of rearranged TCRbeta segments was done at approximately 20X coverage. The paper's processing steps were these. Sequencing errors were corrected by clustering and CDR3s were annotated against IMGT to assign V, D and J genes. Downstream analyses used only productive TCRbeta rearrangements and left out out-of-frame or stop-codon sequences. Clonality was computed as one minus Shannon entropy normalized by the log of the number of unique productive sequences. Fisher's exact test with Benjamini-Hochberg correction, using a cutoff of adjusted p below 0.01, was how clones that differed between time points or between blood and tumor were identified. TCRdb retrieved this table from immuneACCESS and kept in-frame rearrangements only. Not all clones are present; in checked studies, unresolved V genes account for under half, and no reason is known for the remainder. That table furnishes V, J and clone size, whereas the DNA furnished D and trimming. This sample lists about 53,000 clones; about 83% were detected once. In total, the top ten clones hold approximately 15% of the sample.

Interpreted using the paper, the time point label stands for: pretreatment peripheral blood. The cohort included about 30 patients with locally advanced or metastatic urothelial carcinoma who were treated at Memorial Sloan Kettering on a trial protocol. Peripheral blood mononuclear cells were collected pretreatment and during treatment, with between 1 and 8 total time points obtained per patient. The Qiagen DNeasy Blood extraction kit was used to purify genomic DNA from total PBMCs and tumor samples. PBMCs were collected pretreatment and during treatment and were isolated and stored as previously described.

In this chain, TRBV6-4 is recombined with TRBJ2-1; TRBD2 lines up with 9 middle nucleotides. The material was PBMCs, obtained around atezolizumab (anti-PD-L1) treatment. The receptor comes from a woman in her sixties with urothelial cancer. The bases are TGTGCCAGCAGTGACTTCGCTAGCGGGAAAAATGAGCAGTTCTTC. It is translated as CASSDFASGKNEQFF.